What follows describes a single TCR beta chain. The antigen is undetermined. The data were obtained in a study of brain T cells in children with intractable seizures. Study-wide results and limits: Absence of clones before surgery may stem from lower sequencing depth. Only CDR3 sequence similarity suggested viral specificity, without known HCMV serostatus.

Generated by immunoSEQ multiplex PCR, the TCRdb table keeps only in-frame clones and is missing some. Of approximately 330,000 clones in the sample, about 93% are singletons; the top ten hold 5% to 7%. Time point: blood from clinic visit 5 months post-surgery; TSC patient then seizure free. Surgery cases with the highest brain T cell transcript signatures were chosen for sequencing. Germline V gene data show CDR1 as SGHDT and CDR2 as YYEEEE. V lost 1 base, J lost 2 bases, and 21 bases lay in between. CDR3 size: 18 residues. The TCR sequence derives from a boy under two years old with tuberous sclerosis and intractable seizures. The input for sequencing was peripheral blood, taken more than 4 months after surgery. The chain combines TRBV5-6 with TRBJ1-1, with D perhaps matching TRBD1 (6 bases). The CDR3 DNA sequence: TGTGCCAGCAGCTTGTTCGACAGGTTCATTGGGAAAAACACTGAAGCTTTCTTT. It specifies CASSLFDRFIGKNTEAFF.